The T cell receptor (beta chain) described here comes from a study of spatial heterogeneity in lung cancer. Across the whole study: About two years after resection was the median timing of the follow-up PBMC samples, which were sequenced when available.

Germline V gene sequence: CDR1 LGHNA, CDR2 YNFKEQ. V lost 0 bases to trimming and J lost 2 bases, with 7 bases between them. CDR3 length: 15 residues. TCRdb passed the 5' RACE reads through MiXCR, listing each CDR3 protein once. The data contain roughly 120,000 distinct CDR3 sequences, approximately 12% of them seen just once; the ten biggest clones take up 16%. Time point reported: blood at routine non-recurrence follow-up after resection. Whole RNA obtained from tumor, nontumor lung or frozen PBMC underwent sequencing without sorting. Many counts were recorded for this clonotype. The specimen was PBMCs, collected at follow-up. The V and J genes are TRBV4-2 and TRBJ2-2, with D possibly being TRBD1 (6 bases). The TCR originated in a male donor with early-stage non-small cell lung cancer. The CDR3 sequence: CASSQEGHNTGELFF. CDR3 in DNA: TGTGCCAGCAGCCAAGAGGGACACAACACCGGGGAGCTGTTTTTT.